Listed here are 26 T cell receptor beta chains from one sample, sequenced in a study of T cell changes during pregnancy in multiple sclerosis. The table came from immunoSEQ multiplex PCR; TCRdb's copy has only in-frame clones and leaves some out. This sample yields 10,000 to 15,000 clones, of which roughly 94% are seen a single time; around 0.3% belongs to the top ten. This specimen consisted of CD4+ T cells from peripheral blood mononuclear cells, obtained before pregnancy. These receptors came from a female donor with multiple sclerosis, enrolled in a pregnancy study.

This chain uses TRBV9 with TRBJ2-1, with D unclear. The V end was cut by 0 bases, the J end by 10 bases, with 11 bases between. Germline CDR1 is SGDLS and CDR2 is YYNGEE. The CDR3 contains 13 residues. CDR3 sequence reads: CASSVDTAAEQFF. The CDR3 DNA is TGTGCCAGCAGCGTAGACACAGCCGCCGAGCAGTTCTTC.

The rearrangement uses TRBV5-4 and TRBJ2-3; the D gene is possibly TRBD2 (6 bases). Trimming took off 3 bases at V and 2 bases at J, with 10 bases between the two ends. CDR1 is SGHNT and CDR2 is YYREEE in the germline V gene (reference sequence). There are 14 residues in the CDR3. The CDR3 here is CASSWDSYTDTQYF. The DNA for the CDR3 is TGTGCCAGCAGCTGGGACTCGTACACAGATACGCAGTATTTT.

The chain couples TRBV6-1 to TRBJ1-4; D ambiguous. CDR1 is MNHNS, CDR2 SASEGT, per germline. The CDR3 consists of 11 residues. Trimming removed 7 bases at V and 8 bases at J, with 8 bases between. The CDR3 DNA reads as TGTGCCAGCACGTGGGCGGAAAAACTGTTTTTT. Translation gives CASTWAEKLFF.

The chain couples TRBV19 to TRBJ2-7; the D gene is possibly TRBD1 (5 bases). Looked up from germline, CDR1 is LNHDA and CDR2 is SQIVND (reference sequence). The V and J ends lost 8 bases and 2 bases respectively, with 7 bases between them. This CDR3 spans 11 amino acids. This chain's CDR3 is CASGRAYEQYF. As DNA, the CDR3 is TGTGCCAGTGGCAGGGCCTACGAGCAGTACTTC.

The gene calls are TRBV16 and TRBJ1-6, with D hard to call. CDR3 length: 13 amino acids. Per the germline V gene, CDR1 is KGHSY and CDR2 is FQNENV. V was cut by 4 bases and J by 5 bases, with 6 bases left in between. The CDR3 is CASSPMDNSPLHF. In nucleotides, the CDR3 is TGTGCCAGCAGCCCTATGGATAATTCACCCCTCCACTTT.

The chain uses TRBV30 and TRBJ1-1; D is unclear. The CDR3 consists of 16 residues. V was trimmed by 2 bases and J by 4 bases, leaving 20 bases between them. Germline CDR1 GTSNPN, CDR2 SVGIG (reference sequence). CDR3: CAWSSRLVSTGTEAFF. The DNA of the CDR3 is TGTGCCTGGAGTAGCCGGTTAGTCAGTACGGGCACTGAAGCTTTCTTT.

V usage is TRBV4-1 and J usage is TRBJ2-1, with D possibly TRBD2 on 5 matching bases. V gave up 6 bases and J gave up 9 bases, with 24 bases separating them. Germline CDR1 is MGHRA and CDR2 is YSYEKL. CDR3 length equals 16 residues. CDR3 sequence (DNA): TGCGCCAGCAGACCTGGACGGGGAGAGAGGTTTGGTGAGCAGTTCTTC. Encoded protein: CASRPGRGERFGEQFF.

This clone showed up just once. Here the CDR3 reads CASTGTSGTDTQYF. The CDR3 DNA reads as TGCGCCAGTACCGGGACTAGCGGAACAGATACGCAGTATTTT. This chain connects TRBV4-1 to TRBJ2-3; TRBD2 matches 11 bases. Germline assignment: CDR1 MGHRA and CDR2 YSYEKL. With 9 bases clipped from V and 3 bases from J, the junction kept 5 bases outside the gene matches. This CDR3 is 14 amino acids long.

V usage is TRBV5-6 and J usage is TRBJ2-5, with D perhaps matching TRBD1 (6 bases). Trimming pared 0 bases from V and 5 bases from J, leaving 17 bases between. This CDR3 has 16 amino acids. Per the germline V gene, CDR1 is SGHDT and CDR2 is YYEEEE. The CDR3, as DNA: TGTGCCAGCAGCTTGGTTACCGGGACAAACAGGGAGACCCAGTACTTC. It codes for CASSLVTGTNRETQYF.

This chain uses TRBV5-4 with TRBJ1-1, with D hard to call. V dropped 2 bases and J dropped 1 base, with 12 bases sitting between them. The germline gives CDR1 SGHNT, CDR2 YYREEE (reference sequence). The CDR3 consists of 15 residues. The CDR3 DNA follows: TGTGCCAGCAGCTTTCGGGTAGTGGGGAACACTGAAGCTTTCTTT. This codes for CASSFRVVGNTEAFF. Together with reference TRBV5-4 and TRBJ1-1, the CDR3 gives the full variable domain: ETGVTQSPTHLIKTRGQQVTLRCSSQSGHNTVSWYQQALGQGPQFIFQYYREEENGRGNFPPRFSGLQFPNYSSELNVNALELDDSALYLCASSFRVVGNTEAFFGQGTRLTVV.

The chain couples TRBV28 to TRBJ1-1; possible D gene TRBD1, 5 bases. CDR3 size: 15 residues. Germline loops: CDR1 MDHEN, CDR2 SYDVKM. Trimming shortened V by 3 bases and J by 1 base, and 12 bases separated the two germline ends. The CDR3 here is CASSFWGGTNTEAFF. The CDR3 nucleotides read TGTGCCAGCAGTTTTTGGGGGGGGACGAACACTGAAGCTTTCTTT.

J is TRBJ1-4 and V is TRBV5-1, with 8 bases fitting TRBD1. The CDR3 length is 14 residues. Unmatched junction bases numbered 5, after V lost 5 bases and J lost 5 bases. The germline CDR1 and CDR2 sequences are SGHRS and YFSETQ. Written as DNA, the CDR3 is TGCGCCAGCAGGGGGGACAGGTCCAATGAAAAACTGTTTTTT. Protein sequence: CASRGDRSNEKLFF.

The chain employs TRBV4-1 and TRBJ2-2; 9 bases fit TRBD2. CDR3 length: 17 amino acids. With 0 bases clipped from V and 7 bases from J, the junction kept 9 bases outside the gene matches. Germline CDR1 reads MGHRA; CDR2 reads YSYEKL. DNA of the CDR3: TGCGCCAGCAGCCAAGACTGGGCGGGGGGGCCTGGCGGGGAGCTGTTTTTT. Translating it yields CASSQDWAGGPGGELFF.

V gene TRBV4-2 combines with J gene TRBJ2-7; 8 nucleotides agree with TRBD1. CDR3 size: 14 residues. CDR1 LGHNA and CDR2 YNFKEQ come from the germline V gene. V dropped 1 base and J dropped 3; count of bases not matched to a gene: 2. The CDR3 bases are TGTGCCAGCAGCCAAGTCACAGGGGGCTACGAGCAGTACTTC. This translates into CASSQVTGGYEQYF.

V is TRBV5-1 and J is TRBJ1-4; 8 bases are shared with TRBD1. Germline CDR1 SGHRS, CDR2 YFSETQ. This CDR3 contains 15 residues. The junction had 7 bases not matched to a gene; V was cut back by 4 bases and J by 5 bases. The CDR3 DNA is TGCGCCAGCAGCCGTACAGGGGGTCCGAATGAAAAACTGTTTTTT. This sequence encodes CASSRTGGPNEKLFF.

The chain couples TRBV6-5 to TRBJ1-2, with 7 bases aligning to TRBD1. Germline CDR1 MNHEY, CDR2 SVGAGI. This CDR3 comprises 14 residues. J gave up 8 bases and V 5 bases, and 11 bases lay outside the gene matches. CDR3 loop: CASSLRTGSGGYTF. CDR3 sequence (DNA): TGTGCCAGCAGTCTCCGGACAGGATCGGGCGGCTACACCTTC.

The V call is TRBV18, the J call TRBJ2-7; a possible D gene is TRBD2 (6 bases). The CDR3 contains 15 residues. Between the trimmed V and J ends, which lost 3 bases and 0 bases, there was a span of 12 bases. Per the germline V gene, CDR1 is KGHSH and CDR2 is LQKENI. CDR3 DNA sequence: TGTGCCAGCTCACCCGGGCGGGGAAGCTCCTACGAGCAGTACTTC. Encoded protein: CASSPGRGSSYEQYF.

This chain joins TRBV2 and TRBJ2-4, with 7 bases lining up with TRBD2. V lost 4 bases to trimming and J lost 5 bases; unmatched junction nucleotides: 11. In germline, CDR1 is SNHLY, CDR2 FYNNEI. The CDR3 consists of 16 residues. CDR3 region: CASSAGGLVIQNIQYF. CDR3 in DNA: TGTGCCAGCAGTGCGGGAGGACTAGTGATACAAAACATTCAGTACTTC.

This rearrangement joins TRBV6-1 to TRBJ1-1; maybe TRBD1 (5 bases). CDR1 and CDR2 (germline): MNHNS, SASEGT. The CDR3 sequence is 14 residues long. V lost 5 bases to trimming and J lost 1 base, with 11 bases between them. The CDR3 spells CASSQQETNTEAFF. The CDR3 DNA reads TGTGCCAGCAGTCAACAGGAGACGAACACTGAAGCTTTCTTT.

The chain is built from TRBV7-3 and TRBJ2-1, with 9 bases lining up with TRBD2. The germline gives CDR1 SGHTA, CDR2 FQGTGA. V dropped 5 bases and J dropped 7; count of bases not matched to a gene: 9. The CDR3 spans 15 residues. The CDR3 coding sequence is TGTGCCAGCAGCCCCCTAGCGGGGACTAATAATGAGCAGTTCTTC. It codes for CASSPLAGTNNEQFF.

CDR3 coding DNA: TGTGCCAGCAGCTTAAAGTTTTCAGGGGTGGTAGGGTATGGCTACACCTTC. Translating gives CASSLKFSGVVGYGYTF. The V gene is TRBV7-9, the J gene TRBJ1-2; TRBD1 might be the D (6 bases). This CDR3 region has 17 residues. The V and J ends lost 2 bases and 5 bases respectively, with 21 bases between them. The germline V gene has CDR1 SEHNR and CDR2 FQNEAQ (reference sequence).

This chain uses TRBV7-9 with TRBJ2-7, with D possibly TRBD1 on 5 matching bases. The CDR3 extends over 14 amino acids. The germline CDR1 and CDR2 sequences are SEHNR and FQNEAQ (reference sequence). V lost 6 bases to trimming and J lost 1 base, with 13 bases between them. For the CDR3, the DNA is TGTGCCAGCAGGGGGCAAATTAATTCCTACGAGCAGTACTTC. Protein: CASRGQINSYEQYF.

Here the CDR3 reads CASSVHRTSNYGYTF. In DNA, the CDR3 is TGTGCCAGCAGCGTACACAGGACCTCTAACTATGGCTACACCTTC. This sequence joins TRBV7-9 and TRBJ1-2, with D perhaps TRBD1 (5 bases). Trimming took 5 bases from V and 0 from J, leaving 13 bases between them. Germline CDR1 and CDR2: SEHNR and FQNEAQ (reference sequence). The CDR3 is made up of 15 amino acids.

CDR3 loop: CASSLGDTGGSTDTQYF. As DNA, the CDR3 is TGTGCCAGCAGCTTAGGGGACACAGGGGGCTCCACAGATACGCAGTATTTT. The rearrangement links TRBV7-9 to TRBJ2-3, with TRBD1 matching over 9 bases. Trimming took 1 base from V and 2 from J; bases not matched to a gene: 7. The V gene's germline CDR1 is SEHNR and CDR2 FQNEAQ (reference sequence). The CDR3 is 17 amino acids. Using reference TRBV7-9 and TRBJ2-3 for the parts outside the CDR3, the full variable domain is DTGVSQNPRHKITKRGQNVTFRCDPISEHNRLYWYRQTLGQGPEFLTYFQNEAQLEKSRLLSDRFSAERPKGSFSTLEIQRTEQGDSAMYLCASSLGDTGGSTDTQYFGPGTRLTVL.

V is TRBV15 and J is TRBJ2-7, with 7 bases matching TRBD1. Losses at the gene ends were 4 bases for V and 1 base for J; bases not matched to a gene: 7. The CDR3 is 15 residues long. Germline-derived CDR1 and CDR2 are LNHNV and YYDKDF (reference sequence). For the CDR3, the DNA is TGTGCCACCAGCAAAAGGGGGCCGGTATCCTACGAGCAGTACTTC. Translating it yields CATSKRGPVSYEQYF.

The CDR3 sequence: CASSVVGTGQVGYTF. CDR3 bases: TGTGCCAGCAGCGTAGTAGGGACAGGGCAGGTGGGCTACACCTTC. J is TRBJ1-2 and V is TRBV9, with 9 nucleotides matching TRBD1. CDR1 and CDR2 from the germline V gene are SGDLS and YYNGEE. V trimming: 0 bases; J trimming: 8 bases; junction bases outside the gene matches: 8. The CDR3 sequence is 15 residues long.